The 6 T cell receptor beta chains reported below all come from one sample, sequenced in a study of blood T cell repertoires in COVID-19. Some clones are missing from TCRdb's copy, which holds only in-frame ones; the method was immunoSEQ multiplex PCR. This sample yields about 370,000 clones, of which roughly nine tenths are seen a single time; about 0.86% belongs to the top ten. The sample comprised PBMCs or T cells enriched from blood (not recorded which). These receptor sequences come from a woman in her thirties or forties who had been exposed to COVID-19.

The genes are TRBV5-4 and TRBJ2-7; the match to TRBD1 covers 7 bases. CDR3 length: 15 amino acids. The J segment lost 0 bases and the V segment lost 4 bases, leaving 7 bases of the junction unmatched. Germline assignment: CDR1 SGHNT and CDR2 YYREEE (reference sequence). This chain's CDR3 is CASSVQAGGSYEQYF. CDR3 nucleotide sequence: TGTGCCAGCAGCGTCCAGGCAGGGGGCTCCTACGAGCAGTACTTC.

The V and J genes are TRBV4-3 and TRBJ2-7; TRBD1 matches 8 bases. The CDR3 covers 16 residues. The germline V gene has CDR1 LGHNA and CDR2 YSLEER. Trimming took 4 bases from V and 4 from J; bases not matched to a gene: 12. CDR3: CASSRKGTGVPYEQYF. CDR3 nucleotide sequence: TGCGCCAGCAGCCGGAAGGGGACAGGAGTACCATACGAGCAGTACTTC.

The chain is built from TRBV25-1 and TRBJ1-6, with TRBD1 identical over 9 bases. The length of the CDR3 is 14 residues. Losses at the gene ends were 6 bases for V and 7 bases for J; bases not matched to a gene: 4. The germline V gene has CDR1 MGHDK and CDR2 SYGVNS. CDR3 sequence (DNA): TGTGCCAGCAGAACAGGGGGCAGGAATTCACCCCTCCACTTT. This codes for CASRTGGRNSPLHF.

The gene calls are TRBV7-2 and TRBJ2-3, with D maybe TRBD1 (6 bases). The CDR3 has 16 amino acids. Germline values: CDR1 SGHTA, CDR2 FQGNSA. Trimming took off 5 bases at V and 2 bases at J, with 17 bases between the two ends. The CDR3 DNA sequence: TGTGCCAGCAGCGCCTGGGGGCCAGCAGCCACAGATACGCAGTATTTT. Translating gives CASSAWGPAATDTQYF. Filled out from reference TRBV7-2 and TRBJ2-3, the complete variable domain reads GAGVSQSPSNKVTEKGKDVELRCDPISGHTALYWYRQSLGQGLEFLIYFQGNSAPDKSGLPSDRFSAERTGGSVSTLTIQRTQQEDSAVYLCASSAWGPAATDTQYFGPGTRLTVL.

The rearrangement links TRBV6-6 to TRBJ2-5; a weak D match, TRBD2 (5 bases). The CDR3 consists of 13 residues. V gave up 4 bases and J gave up 3 bases, with 9 bases separating them. The germline CDR1 and CDR2 sequences are MNHNY and SVGAGI (reference sequence). CDR3 DNA sequence: TGTGCCAGCAGTTCGGGAAGAAAAGAGACCCAGTACTTC. Translation gives CASSSGRKETQYF.

The chain is built from TRBV24-1 and TRBJ1-3; a weak D match, TRBD1 (5 bases). From germline, CDR1 is KGHDR and CDR2 SFDVKD. Trimming stripped 9 bases from V and 0 bases from J, with 26 bases between. The CDR3 sequence is 19 residues long. CDR3 in amino acids: CATAGGGRTAESSGNTIYF. The CDR3, as DNA: TGTGCCACCGCCGGGGGGGGTAGGACCGCCGAGAGCTCTGGAAACACCATATATTTT.